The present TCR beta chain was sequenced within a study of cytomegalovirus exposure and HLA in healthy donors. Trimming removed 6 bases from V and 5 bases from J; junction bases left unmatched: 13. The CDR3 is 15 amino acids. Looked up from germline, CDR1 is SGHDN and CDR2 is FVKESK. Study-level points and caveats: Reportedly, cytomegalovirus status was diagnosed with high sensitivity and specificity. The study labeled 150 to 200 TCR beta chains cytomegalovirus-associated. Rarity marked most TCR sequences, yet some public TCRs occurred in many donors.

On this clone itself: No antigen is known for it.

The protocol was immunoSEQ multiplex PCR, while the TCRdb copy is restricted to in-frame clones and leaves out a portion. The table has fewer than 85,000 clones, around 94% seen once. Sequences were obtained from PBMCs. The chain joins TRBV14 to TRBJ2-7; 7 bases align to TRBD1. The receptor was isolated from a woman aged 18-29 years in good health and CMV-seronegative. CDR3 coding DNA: TGTGCCAGCAGGGAACAGGGGAGTGTCCGCAACGAGCAGTACTTC. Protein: CASREQGSVRNEQYF.